The rows below give T cell receptor beta chains drawn from one sample of a study of neoadjuvant nivolumab and ipilimumab in lung cancer. The data were produced by immunoSEQ multiplex PCR, yet TCRdb's version contains in-frame clones alone and is incomplete. The table records tens of thousands of clones, around 88% of them present only once. The sequencing used blood, collected before neoadjuvant nivolumab, alone or with ipilimumab. The receptors originated from an adult with non-small cell lung cancer. Some clones in this sample may be carry-over from other donors' samples. Both conserved end residues are part of each CDR3. D genes are given only for firm matches. A row's size may be missing; if present it is once, few, many or a size class.

TRBJ2-3 - TRBV5-5 - TGTGCCAGCAGCTCCACTGGACAGCTACGCACAGATACGCAGTATTTT CASSSTGQLRTDTQYF
TRBJ2-7 TRBD2 TRBV6-5 - TGTGCCAGCAGTTACTCGTTAGCGGGAGGGGACTACGAGCAGTACTTC CASSYSLAGGDYEQYF
TRBJ2-3 - TRBV6-1 - TGTGCCAGCAGGGAACCCCTTCGTGGTTCTGTCACAGATACGCAGTATTTT CASREPLRGSVTDTQYF
TRBJ2-7 TRBD2 TRBV9 - TGTGCCAGCAGCGCTAGCGGGACTAGCTCCTACGAGCAGTACTTC CASSASGTSSYEQYF
TRBJ2-3 - TRBV5-1 - TGCGCCAGCGGGGACACTAGCACAGATACGCAGTATTTT CASGDTSTDTQYF
TRBJ2-1 TRBD1 TRBV7-3 - TGTGCCAGCAGCTCTCCGGGACAGGGGACCTACAATGAGCAGTTCTTC CASSSPGQGTYNEQFF
TRBJ1-5 - TRBV29-1 few TGCAGCGTCGAAGAGGGGGAGGGACAGCCCCAGCATTTT CSVEEGEGQPQHF
TRBJ2-5 - TRBV11-2 - TGTGCCAGCAGCTTAGTTGGGATTAGCAGAGAGACCCAGTACTTC CASSLVGISRETQYF
TRBJ2-1 - TRBV19 - TGTGCCGTTGGCCCCGGGCGGGGTGATGAGCAGTTCTTC CAVGPGRGDEQFF
TRBJ2-6 - TRBV19 - TGTGCCAGTAGTATAGTGGCAGGAGGGGCCAACGTCCTGACTTTC CASSIVAGGANVLTF
TRBJ2-7 - TRBV4-3 - TGCGCCAGCAGCCTCTCACTACAGTACGAGCAGTACTTC CASSLSLQYEQYF
TRBJ1-5 - TRBV19 once TGTGCCAGTAGTGGGTGGGGAAATCAGCCCCAGCATTTT CASSGWGNQPQHF
TRBJ2-2 - TRBV7-3 - TGTGCCAGCATGGAAGCCTCGAACACCGGGGAGCTGTTTTTT CASMEASNTGELFF
TRBJ2-2 - TRBV11-3 once TGTGCCAGCAGCCTAGCAGCCGCGAACACCGGGGAGCTGTTTTTT CASSLAAANTGELFF